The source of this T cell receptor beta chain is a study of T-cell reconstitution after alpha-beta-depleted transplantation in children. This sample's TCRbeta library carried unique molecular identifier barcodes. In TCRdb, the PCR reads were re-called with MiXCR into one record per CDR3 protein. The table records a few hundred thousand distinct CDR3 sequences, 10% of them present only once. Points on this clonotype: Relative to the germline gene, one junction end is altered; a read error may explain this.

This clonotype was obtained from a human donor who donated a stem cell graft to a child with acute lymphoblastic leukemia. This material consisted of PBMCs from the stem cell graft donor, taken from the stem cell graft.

The CDR3 nucleotides read TGCGGCAGCAGCTTGGACGAGACCGTCGGATACGAGCAGTACTTC. It codes for CGSSLDETVGYEQYF. V usage is TRBV5-1 and J usage is TRBJ2-7; D is unresolved. The germline gives CDR1 SGHRS, CDR2 YFSETQ. The CDR3 contains 15 residues.